One sample yielded the 5 T cell receptor beta chains listed below, sequenced in a study of T cell repertoires in cytomegalovirus infection. A single record per CDR3 protein comes from TCRdb applying MiXCR to the reads. The profile shows approximately 180,000 distinct CDR3 sequences, about a sixth of them singletons. The specimen was CD8+ T cells from PBMCs. The source of these receptors is a human donor in good health (CMV status not recorded). Some clones in this sample may be carry-over from other donors' samples.

This clonotype was observed many times. CDR3 in DNA: TGCGCCAGCAGCCAAGATGACAGGGGTCTTCCCTACGAGCAGTACTTC. Residues: CASSQDDRGLPYEQYF. The chain combines TRBV4-1 with TRBJ2-7, with 8 nucleotides matching TRBD1. The CDR3 contains 16 residues. The trim removed 0 bases at V and 2 bases at J, leaving 6 bases unmatched. Per germline, CDR1 MGHRA and CDR2 YSYEKL.

This CDR3 is CASSIGPGPARDEQYF. The CDR3 DNA reads as TGTGCCAGTAGTATAGGGCCGGGCCCTGCGCGGGACGAGCAGTACTTC. This chain connects TRBV19 to TRBJ2-7; a possible D gene is TRBD2 (5 bases). The CDR3 runs to 16 residues. The germline V gene encodes CDR1 LNHDA and CDR2 SQIVND (reference sequence). V gave up 1 base and J gave up 5 bases, with 18 bases separating them.

This sequence joins TRBV5-1 and TRBJ2-7; D may be TRBD2 (6 bases). This CDR3 is 16 amino acids long. Germline CDR1 and CDR2: SGHRS and YFSETQ. With 2 bases removed from V and 3 bases from J, the gap between germline ends came to 18 bases. The CDR3 sequence is CASSFDEGSGIYEQYF. The CDR3 bases are TGCGCCAGCAGCTTCGATGAGGGTAGCGGAATCTACGAGCAGTACTTC. Filled out from reference TRBV5-1 and TRBJ2-7, the complete variable domain reads KAGVTQTPRYLIKTRGQQVTLSCSPISGHRSVSWYQQTPGQGLQFLFEYFSETQRNKGNFPGRFSGRQFSNSRSEMNVSTLELGDSALYLCASSFDEGSGIYEQYFGPGTRLTVT.

In DNA form, the CDR3 reads TGTGCCAGCAATTTAGGCACTAGCGGCAATGAGCAGTTCTTC. Translated: CASNLGTSGNEQFF. The chain employs TRBV7-2 and TRBJ2-1, with 8 bases identical to TRBD2. This CDR3 is built from 14 residues. The V gene end was trimmed by 7 bases and the J gene end by 6 bases; junction bases not matched to a gene: 8. CDR1 and CDR2 from the germline V gene are SGHTA and FQGNSA.

The sample holds a few counts of this clonotype. The J gene is TRBJ2-1, the V gene TRBV6-2 or TRBV6-3, with D maybe TRBD1 (6 bases). Trimming stripped 5 bases from V and 5 bases from J, with 19 bases between. This CDR3 region has 16 residues. CDR1 is MNHEY, CDR2 SVGEGT, per germline. CDR3 in DNA: TGTGCCAGCAGTCCAAGAAACGTCAGGGGAGACAATGAGCAGTTCTTC. It is translated as CASSPRNVRGDNEQFF.